The clone carrying this T cell receptor beta chain is termed medium-sized. Mouse gene names apply. The DNA ends 1 residue before the CDR3 does, and the rest of the CDR3 is filled in from the germline J gene. This sample is part of a study of tissue T cells after allogeneic stem cell transplantation. Indicated time point: mouse harvest day 7 after allogeneic transplant. Each mouse received 10^7 T-cell-depleted marrow cells plus 10^6 splenic CD5+ T cells by tail vein. The table came from immunoSEQ multiplex PCR; TCRdb's copy has only in-frame clones and leaves some out. The data hold about 11,000 clones, with under 40% observed a single time. The ends were cut back, 4 bases at V and 0 bases at J, with 7 bases in the middle. The CDR3 loop spans 14 amino acids. Germline CDR1 KGHPV, CDR2 FQNQEV (reference sequence).

Sequenced sample: skin. The clonotype was recovered from a female BALB/c mouse given C57BL/6 T cells with graft-versus-host disease after an allogeneic hematopoietic cell transplant. The chain uses TRBV26 and TRBJ2-1; D is unresolved. The part of the CDR3 DNA that was read is TGTGCCAGCAGTCGTACAGTTAACTATGCTGAGCAGTTC. This encodes CASSRTVNYAEQF. In full, the CDR3 reads CASSRTVNYAEQFF.